This TCR beta chain was documented in a study of cytomegalovirus exposure and HLA in healthy donors. Broader study findings: Follow-up analysis later connected one missense variant in DCLRE1C with trimming of TCR beta V- and J-genes. Reported results showed that the classifier diagnosed cytomegalovirus status with high specificity and sensitivity.

Points on this clone: The antigen is undetermined.

Primers: 60 Vbeta forward and 13 Jbeta reverse. The data were produced by immunoSEQ multiplex PCR, yet TCRdb's version contains in-frame clones alone and is incomplete. The sample has 100,000 to 120,000 clones, less than 85% seen once. Input material: PBMCs. The clonotype was recovered from a man younger than 45 in good health and CMV-seropositive.

This chain's CDR3 is CASSYSGDTQYF. In DNA form, the CDR3 reads TGTGCCAGCAGTTACTCCGGGGATACGCAGTATTTT. J is TRBJ2-3 and V is TRBV6-5; D uncertain. The V end was cut by 0 bases, the J end by 6 bases, with 4 bases between. The CDR3 has 12 amino acids. CDR1 and CDR2 from the germline V gene are MNHEY and SVGAGI.